This TCR beta chain emerged from a study of blood T cells in healthy people across ages. Study results and limitations: Whereas aged donors had fewer naive CD4+ cells, long-lived donors had more of them and higher diversity. Estimates drawn from one million T cells were deemed to understate diversity.

This clonotype has more than one count but fewer than ten. As yet, its antigen is unknown. A J-beta primer mix and a sample-barcoded 5' primer were used in a second PCR of roughly 7 to 12 cycles. TCRdb re-called the 5' RACE reads with MiXCR, one entry per CDR3 protein. The table includes hundreds of thousands of distinct CDR3 sequences, roughly 49% detected once. J lost 14 bases, V lost 6 bases, and 11 bases had no gene match. There are 12 residues in the CDR3. Germline V gene data show CDR1 as MDHEN and CDR2 as SYDVKM. Donors gave around 10 milliliters of peripheral blood apiece. Sequenced input: blood. This TCR was sampled from a woman in her sixties or seventies in good health. The chain combines TRBV28 with TRBJ2-3; TRBD1 aligns across 7 bases. The CDR3 nucleotides are TGTGCCAGCAGCAAACGACGGGACAGTTGGTATTTT. Translated, it gives CASSKRRDSWYF.